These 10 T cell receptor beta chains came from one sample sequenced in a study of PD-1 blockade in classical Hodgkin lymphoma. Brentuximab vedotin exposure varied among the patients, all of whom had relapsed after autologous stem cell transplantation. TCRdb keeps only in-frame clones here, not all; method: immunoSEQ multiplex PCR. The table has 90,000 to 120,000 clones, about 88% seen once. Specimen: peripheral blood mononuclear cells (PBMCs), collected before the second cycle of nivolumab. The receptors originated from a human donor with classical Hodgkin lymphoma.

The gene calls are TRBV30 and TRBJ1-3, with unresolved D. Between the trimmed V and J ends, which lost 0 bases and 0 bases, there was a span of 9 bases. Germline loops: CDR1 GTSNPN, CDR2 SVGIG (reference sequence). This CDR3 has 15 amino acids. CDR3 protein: CAWSVGPVSGNTIYF. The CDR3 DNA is TGTGCCTGGAGTGTTGGACCGGTCTCTGGAAACACCATATATTTT.

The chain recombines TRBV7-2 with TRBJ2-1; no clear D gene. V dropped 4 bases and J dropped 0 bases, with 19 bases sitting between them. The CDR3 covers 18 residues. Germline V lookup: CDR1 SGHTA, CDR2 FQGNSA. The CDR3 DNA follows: TGTGCCAGCAGCTCGCCCCCACCCGGCGCGAGCTCCTACAATGAGCAGTTCTTC. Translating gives CASSSPPPGASSYNEQFF. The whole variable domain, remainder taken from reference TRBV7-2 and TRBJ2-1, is GAGVSQSPSNKVTEKGKDVELRCDPISGHTALYWYRQSLGQGLEFLIYFQGNSAPDKSGLPSDRFSAERTGGSVSTLTIQRTQQEDSAVYLCASSSPPPGASSYNEQFFGPGTRLTVL.

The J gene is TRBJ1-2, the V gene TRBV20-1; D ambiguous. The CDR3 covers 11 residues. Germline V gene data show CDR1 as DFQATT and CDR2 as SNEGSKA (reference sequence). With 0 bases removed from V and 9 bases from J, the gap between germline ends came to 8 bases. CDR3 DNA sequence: TGCAGTGCTAGAGACACTCCTCGCTACACCTTC. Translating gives CSARDTPRYTF.

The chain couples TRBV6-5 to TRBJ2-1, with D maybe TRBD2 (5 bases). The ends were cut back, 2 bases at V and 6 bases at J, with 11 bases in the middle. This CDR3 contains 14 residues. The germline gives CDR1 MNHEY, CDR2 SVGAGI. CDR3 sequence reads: CASSYPGITNEQFF. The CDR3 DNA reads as TGTGCCAGCAGTTACCCCGGGATCACCAATGAGCAGTTCTTC.

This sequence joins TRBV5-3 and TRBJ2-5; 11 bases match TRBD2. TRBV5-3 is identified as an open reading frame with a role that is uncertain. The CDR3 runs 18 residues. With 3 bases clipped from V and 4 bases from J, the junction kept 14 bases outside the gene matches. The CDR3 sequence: CARSYGTSGILPGETQYF. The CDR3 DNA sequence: TGTGCCAGAAGCTACGGGACTAGCGGAATATTACCGGGAGAGACCCAGTACTTC.

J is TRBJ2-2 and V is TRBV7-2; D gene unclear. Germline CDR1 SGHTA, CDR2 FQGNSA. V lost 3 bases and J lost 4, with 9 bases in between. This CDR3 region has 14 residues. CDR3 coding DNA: TGTGCCAGCAGCTTGAGATGGTCCACCGGGGAGCTGTTTTTT. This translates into CASSLRWSTGELFF. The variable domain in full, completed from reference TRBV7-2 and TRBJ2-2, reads GAGVSQSPSNKVTEKGKDVELRCDPISGHTALYWYRQSLGQGLEFLIYFQGNSAPDKSGLPSDRFSAERTGGSVSTLTIQRTQQEDSAVYLCASSLRWSTGELFFGEGSRLTVL.

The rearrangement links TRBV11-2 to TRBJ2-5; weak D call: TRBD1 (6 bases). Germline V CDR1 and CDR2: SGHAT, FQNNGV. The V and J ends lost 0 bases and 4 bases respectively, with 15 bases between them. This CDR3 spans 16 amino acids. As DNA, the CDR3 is TGTGCCAGCAGCTTAGATCTCAGGGGTAGTGCAGAGACCCAGTACTTC. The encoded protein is CASSLDLRGSAETQYF.

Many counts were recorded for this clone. DNA for the CDR3: TGTGCCAGCGCTCAGAGTTTCAATCAGCCCCAGCATTTT. Protein sequence: CASAQSFNQPQHF. The chain links TRBV2 to TRBJ1-5; no reliable D call. CDR3 size: 13 residues. CDR1 is SNHLY and CDR2 is FYNNEI in the germline V gene. Trimming shortened V by 8 bases and J by 3 bases, and 11 bases separated the two germline ends. The whole variable domain, filled in from reference TRBV2 and TRBJ1-5, reads EPEVTQTPSHQVTQMGQEVILRCVPISNHLYFYWYRQILGQKVEFLVSFYNNEISEKSEIFDDQFSVERPDGSNFTLKIRSTKLEDSAMYFCASAQSFNQPQHFGDGTRLSIL.

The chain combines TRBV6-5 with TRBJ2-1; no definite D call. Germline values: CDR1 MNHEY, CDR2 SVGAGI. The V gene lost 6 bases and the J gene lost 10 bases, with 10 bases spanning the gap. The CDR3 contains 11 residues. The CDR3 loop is CASSPLDEQFF. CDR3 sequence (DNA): TGTGCCAGCAGCCCTTTAGACGAGCAGTTCTTC.

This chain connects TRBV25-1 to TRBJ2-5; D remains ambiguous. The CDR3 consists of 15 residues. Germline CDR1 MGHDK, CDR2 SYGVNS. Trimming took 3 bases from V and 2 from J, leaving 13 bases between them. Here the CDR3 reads CASSDLYPLQETQYF. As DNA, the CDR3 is TGTGCCAGCAGTGACTTATACCCACTACAAGAGACCCAGTACTTC.